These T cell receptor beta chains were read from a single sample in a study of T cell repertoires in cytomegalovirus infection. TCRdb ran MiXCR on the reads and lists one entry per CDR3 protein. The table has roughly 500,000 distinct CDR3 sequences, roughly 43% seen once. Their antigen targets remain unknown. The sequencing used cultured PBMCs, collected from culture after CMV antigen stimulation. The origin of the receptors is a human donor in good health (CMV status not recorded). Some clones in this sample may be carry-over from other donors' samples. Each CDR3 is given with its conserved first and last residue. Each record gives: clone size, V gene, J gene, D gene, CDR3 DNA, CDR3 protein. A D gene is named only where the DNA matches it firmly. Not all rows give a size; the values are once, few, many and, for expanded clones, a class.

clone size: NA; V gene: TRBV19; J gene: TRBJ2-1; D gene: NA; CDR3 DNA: TGTGCCAGTAGTATAAGGGGTACTAGCCTGCAGTTCTTC; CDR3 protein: CASSIRGTSLQFF
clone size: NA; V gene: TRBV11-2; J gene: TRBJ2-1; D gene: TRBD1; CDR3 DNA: TGTGCCAGCAGCTTTGGACAGGGGTACAATGAGCAGTTCTTC; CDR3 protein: CASSFGQGYNEQFF
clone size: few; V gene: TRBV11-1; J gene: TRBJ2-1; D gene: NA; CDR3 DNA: TGTGCCAGCAGCTCGAACCAGGGAAGCTCCTACAATGAGCAGTTCTTC; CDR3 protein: CASSSNQGSSYNEQFF
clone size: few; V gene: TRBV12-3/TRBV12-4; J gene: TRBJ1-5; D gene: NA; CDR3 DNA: TGTGCCAGCACAAGGGCGAGCAATCAGCCCCAGCATTTT; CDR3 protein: CASTRASNQPQHF
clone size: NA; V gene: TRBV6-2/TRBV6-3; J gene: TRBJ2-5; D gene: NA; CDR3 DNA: TGTGCCAGCAGTCTCGCTTGGGGGACCCGTTGGGAGACCCAGTACTTC; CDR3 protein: CASSLAWGTRWETQYF
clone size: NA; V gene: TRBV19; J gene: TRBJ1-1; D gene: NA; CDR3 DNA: TGTGCCAGTAGTATAGGGATCGCGTCTAACACTGAAGCTTTCTTT; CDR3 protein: CASSIGIASNTEAFF
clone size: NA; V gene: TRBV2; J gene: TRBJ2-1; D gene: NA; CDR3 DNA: TGTGCCAGCAGCCGAACTATACAGGGAAGTGAGCAGTTCTTC; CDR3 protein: CASSRTIQGSEQFF
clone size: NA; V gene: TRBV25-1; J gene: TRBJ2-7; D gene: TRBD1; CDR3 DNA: TGTGCCAGCAGTGAATACGGGACAGGGGCTGACTACGAGCAGTACTTC; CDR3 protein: CASSEYGTGADYEQYF
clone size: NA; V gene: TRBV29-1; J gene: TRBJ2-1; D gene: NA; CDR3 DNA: TGCAGCGCCAAACACGGGGGCGGTGAGCAGTTCTTC; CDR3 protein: CSAKHGGGEQFF
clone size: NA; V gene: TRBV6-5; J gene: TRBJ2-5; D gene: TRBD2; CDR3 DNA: TGTGCCAGCAGAGCGGGAATGGCAGGAGAGACCCAGTACTTC; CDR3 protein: CASRAGMAGETQYF
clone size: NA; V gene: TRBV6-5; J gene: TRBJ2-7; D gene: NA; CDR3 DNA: TGTGCCAGCAGTGACCTCCCTAGCCACTACTTC; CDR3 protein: CASSDLPSHYF
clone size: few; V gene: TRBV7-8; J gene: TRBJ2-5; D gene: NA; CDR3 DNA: TGTGCCGGGGGGACTCAAGAGACCCAGTACTTC; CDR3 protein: CAGGTQETQYF
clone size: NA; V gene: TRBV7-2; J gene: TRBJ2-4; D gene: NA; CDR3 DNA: TGTGCCAGCAGCTTAGCTCGTATCGCAGCCAAAAACATTCAGTACTTC; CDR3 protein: CASSLARIAAKNIQYF
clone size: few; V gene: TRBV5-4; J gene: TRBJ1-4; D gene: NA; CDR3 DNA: TGTGCCAGCAGTCCCGACATAGCTGCAACTAATGAAAAACTGTTTTTT; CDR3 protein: CASSPDIAATNEKLFF
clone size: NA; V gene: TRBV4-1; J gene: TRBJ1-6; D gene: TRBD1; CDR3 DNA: TGCGCCAGCAGCGACTACAGGGACAGGGAAAATTCACCCCCCCACTTT; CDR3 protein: CASSDYRDRENSPPHF
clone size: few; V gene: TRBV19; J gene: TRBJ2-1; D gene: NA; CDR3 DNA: TGTGCCAGTAGTAACGGTCCGGGGAAGGGCTCCTACAATGAGCAGTTCTTC; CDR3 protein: CASSNGPGKGSYNEQFF
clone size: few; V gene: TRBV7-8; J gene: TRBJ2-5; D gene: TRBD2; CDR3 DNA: TGTGCCAGCAGGCAGCTAGCGGGAGGCCCCAGGGAGACCCAGTACTTC; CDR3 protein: CASRQLAGGPRETQYF
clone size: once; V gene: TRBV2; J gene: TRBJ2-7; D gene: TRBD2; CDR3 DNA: TGTGCCAGCAGTGACCTGGGACTACAATACGAGCAGTACTTC; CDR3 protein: CASSDLGLQYEQYF
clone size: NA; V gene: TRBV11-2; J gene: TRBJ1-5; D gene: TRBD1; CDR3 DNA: TGTGCCAGCAGCCGTGAGACAGGGACTAGCAATCAGCCCCAGCATTTT; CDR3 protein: CASSRETGTSNQPQHF
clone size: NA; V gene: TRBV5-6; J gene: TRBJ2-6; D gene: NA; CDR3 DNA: TGTGCCAGCACCTCAAGCATGGGGGCCAACGTCCTGACTTTC; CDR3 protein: CASTSSMGANVLTF
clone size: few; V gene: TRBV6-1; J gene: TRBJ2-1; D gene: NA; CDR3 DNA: TGTGCCAGCAGAATGGGACTTACCTACAATGAGCAGTTCTTC; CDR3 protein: CASRMGLTYNEQFF
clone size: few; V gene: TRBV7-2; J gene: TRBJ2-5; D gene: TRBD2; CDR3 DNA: TGTGCCAGCAGCTTAGGCCCCTATTTTAGGGCGGGGGGCCAAGAGACCCAGTACTTC; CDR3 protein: CASSLGPYFRAGGQETQYF
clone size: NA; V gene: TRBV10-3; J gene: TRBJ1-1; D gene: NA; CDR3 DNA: TGTGCCACTTCCGGGACGACGCAAATGAACACTGAAGCTTTCTTT; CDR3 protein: CATSGTTQMNTEAFF
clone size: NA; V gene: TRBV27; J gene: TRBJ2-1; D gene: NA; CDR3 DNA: TGTGCCAGCAGTTTCGCAGACAGCCCATACAATGAGCAGTTCTTC; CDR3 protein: CASSFADSPYNEQFF
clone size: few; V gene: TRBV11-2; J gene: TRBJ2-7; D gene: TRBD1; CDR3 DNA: TGTGCCAGCAGCCCCCGGACAGGGATGCCCAACGAGCAGTACTTC; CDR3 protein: CASSPRTGMPNEQYF
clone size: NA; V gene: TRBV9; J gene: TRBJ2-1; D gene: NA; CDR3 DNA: TGTGCCAGCAGCAATCGACAGGCCCCTTACAATGAGCAGTTCTTC; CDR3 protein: CASSNRQAPYNEQFF
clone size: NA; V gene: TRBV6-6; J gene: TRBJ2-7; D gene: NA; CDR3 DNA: TGTGCCGTCGGGGAGATCTCCTACGAGCAGTACTTC; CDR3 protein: CAVGEISYEQYF
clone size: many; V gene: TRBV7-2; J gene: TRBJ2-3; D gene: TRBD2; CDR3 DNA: TGTGCCGTAAGCGGGGGGCCCAGCACAGATACGCAGTATTTT; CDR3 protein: CAVSGGPSTDTQYF
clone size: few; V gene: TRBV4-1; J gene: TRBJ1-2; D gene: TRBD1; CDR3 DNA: TGCGCCAGCAGCCAAGAACCAGGGGGCTATGGCTACACCTTC; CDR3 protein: CASSQEPGGYGYTF
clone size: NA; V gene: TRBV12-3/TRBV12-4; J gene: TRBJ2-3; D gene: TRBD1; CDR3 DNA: TGTGCCAGCAGACCATCCGGGACAGGGGATGATACGCAGTATTTT; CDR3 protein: CASRPSGTGDDTQYF
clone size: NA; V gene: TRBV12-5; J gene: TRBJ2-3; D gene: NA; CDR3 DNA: TGTGCTAGTGGGCCCGGAAAGCAGGGCTTTGGCACAGATACGCAGTATTTT; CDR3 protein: CASGPGKQGFGTDTQYF
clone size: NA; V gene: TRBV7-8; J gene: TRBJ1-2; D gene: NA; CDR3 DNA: TGTGCCAGCAGCCCCCCCGGGAATGTCTATGGCTACACCTTC; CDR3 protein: CASSPPGNVYGYTF
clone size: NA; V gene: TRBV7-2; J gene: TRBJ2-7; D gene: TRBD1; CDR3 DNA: TGTGCCAGCAGCCAAGGGACAGGGGGGGTCTACGAGCAGTACTTC; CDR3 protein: CASSQGTGGVYEQYF
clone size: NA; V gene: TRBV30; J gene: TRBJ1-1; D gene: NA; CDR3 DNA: TGTGCCTGGAGCTTCACGGGCACTGAAGCTTTCTTT; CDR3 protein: CAWSFTGTEAFF
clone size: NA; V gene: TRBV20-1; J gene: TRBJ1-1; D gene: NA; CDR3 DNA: TGCAGTGCTCCTCGGGGGGGCGGCACTGAAGCTTTCTTT; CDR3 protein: CSAPRGGGTEAFF
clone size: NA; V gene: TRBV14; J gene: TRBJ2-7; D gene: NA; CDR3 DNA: TGTGCCAGCAGCCAAGATCGGCGGGGTTCGAGGGAGCAGTACTTC; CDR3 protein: CASSQDRRGSREQYF
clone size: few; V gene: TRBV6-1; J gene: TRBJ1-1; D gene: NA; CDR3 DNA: TGTGCCAGCAGTGATCCGGGGCGAAACACTGAAGCTTTCTTT; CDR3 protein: CASSDPGRNTEAFF
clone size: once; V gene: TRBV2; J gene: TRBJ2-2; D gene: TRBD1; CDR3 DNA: TGTGCCAGCAGTCGGGACAGGGAGATTACCGGGGAGCTGTTTTTT; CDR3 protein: CASSRDREITGELFF
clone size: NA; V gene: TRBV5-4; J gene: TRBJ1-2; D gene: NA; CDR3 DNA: TGTGCCAGCGGGGGAGGCCTCACCGGCTATGGCTACACCTTC; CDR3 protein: CASGGGLTGYGYTF
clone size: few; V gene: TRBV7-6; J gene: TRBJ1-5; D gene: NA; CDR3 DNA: TGTGCCAGCAGCCCCGGGGGCTATTTGGATCAGCCCCAGCATTTT; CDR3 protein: CASSPGGYLDQPQHF
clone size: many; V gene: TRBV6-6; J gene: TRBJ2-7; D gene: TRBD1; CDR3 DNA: TGTGCCAGCACCACCCTGACAGGGTGGAACGAGCAGTACTTC; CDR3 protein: CASTTLTGWNEQYF
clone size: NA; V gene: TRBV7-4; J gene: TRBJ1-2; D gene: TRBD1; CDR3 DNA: TGTGCCGGTCGACCAGGGGGGAGCTATGGCTACACCTTC; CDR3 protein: CAGRPGGSYGYTF
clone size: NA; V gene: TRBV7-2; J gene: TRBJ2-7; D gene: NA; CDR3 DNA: TGTGCCAGCAGCTTAGGGGCAGGAATCGCCCACGAGCAGTACTTC; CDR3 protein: CASSLGAGIAHEQYF
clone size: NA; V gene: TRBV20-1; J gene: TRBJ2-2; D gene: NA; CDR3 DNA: TGCAGTGCTAGAGATCCTAGGGCAGGGGCAACCGGGGAGCTGTTTTTT; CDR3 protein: CSARDPRAGATGELFF
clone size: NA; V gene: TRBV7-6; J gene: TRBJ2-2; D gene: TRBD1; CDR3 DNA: TGTGCCAGCAGCCCCAGGGCAGGGGGCAACGGGGAGCTGTTTTTT; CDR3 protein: CASSPRAGGNGELFF
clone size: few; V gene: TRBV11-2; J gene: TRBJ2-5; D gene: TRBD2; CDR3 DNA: TGTGCCAGCAGCCCAATCGTTAGCGGGAGGGCGGAGACCCAGTACTTC; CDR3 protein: CASSPIVSGRAETQYF
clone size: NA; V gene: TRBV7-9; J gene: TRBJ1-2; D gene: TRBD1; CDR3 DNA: TGTGCCAGCAGCTTTGGGACAGTCACCCTGGGTTACACCTTC; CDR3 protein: CASSFGTVTLGYTF
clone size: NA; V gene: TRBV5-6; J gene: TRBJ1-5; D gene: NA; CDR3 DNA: TGTGCCAGCAGCTTCCTAGGCGAGCCCCAGCATTTT; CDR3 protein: CASSFLGEPQHF
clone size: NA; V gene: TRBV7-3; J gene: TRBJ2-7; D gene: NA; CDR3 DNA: TGTGCCAGCACCCCCTACGCCACGGGTTACGAGCAGTACTTC; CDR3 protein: CASTPYATGYEQYF
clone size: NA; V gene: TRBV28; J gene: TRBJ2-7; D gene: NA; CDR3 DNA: TGTGCCAGCAGTCCCCAGCCGGTCTACGAGCAGTACTTC; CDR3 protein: CASSPQPVYEQYF
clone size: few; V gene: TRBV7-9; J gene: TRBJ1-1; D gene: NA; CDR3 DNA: TGTGTCATAACGGCGAACACTGAAGCTTTCTTT; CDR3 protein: CVITANTEAFF
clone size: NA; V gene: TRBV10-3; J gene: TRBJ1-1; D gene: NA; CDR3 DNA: TGTGCCATCAGTGAGTTTGGGTTGAGTGAAGCTTTCTTT; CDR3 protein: CAISEFGLSEAFF
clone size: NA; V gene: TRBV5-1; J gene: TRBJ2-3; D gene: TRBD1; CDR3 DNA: TGCGCCAGCAGCGCTACAGGGGTAGGCACAGATACGCAGTATTTT; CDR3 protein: CASSATGVGTDTQYF
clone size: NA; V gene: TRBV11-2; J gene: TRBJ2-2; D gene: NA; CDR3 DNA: TGTGCCAGCAGCTTACTTGCCTACACCGGGGAGCTGTTTTTT; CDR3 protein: CASSLLAYTGELFF
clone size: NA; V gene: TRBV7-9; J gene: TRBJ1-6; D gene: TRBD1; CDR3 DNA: TGTGCCAGCAACTCACAGGGGGGGAATTCACCCCTCCACTTT; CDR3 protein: CASNSQGGNSPLHF
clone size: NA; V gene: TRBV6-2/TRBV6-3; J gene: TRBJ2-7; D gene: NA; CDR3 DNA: TGTGCCAGCAGACGGGACTGGGGCGAGCAGTACTTC; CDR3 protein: CASRRDWGEQYF
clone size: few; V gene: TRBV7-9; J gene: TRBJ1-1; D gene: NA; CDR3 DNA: TGTGCCAGCAGCTTAGCGGGCGCCTCGGGAGCTTTCTTT; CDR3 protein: CASSLAGASGAFF
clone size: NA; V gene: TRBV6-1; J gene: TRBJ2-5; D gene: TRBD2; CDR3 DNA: TGTGCCAGCAGTGTGGGACTAGCGGACGGGGCCCAGTACTTC; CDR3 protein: CASSVGLADGAQYF
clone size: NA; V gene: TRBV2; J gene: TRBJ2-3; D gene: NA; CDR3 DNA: TGTGCCAGCATGGACCGACGAAGCACAGATACGCAGTATTTT; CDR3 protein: CASMDRRSTDTQYF